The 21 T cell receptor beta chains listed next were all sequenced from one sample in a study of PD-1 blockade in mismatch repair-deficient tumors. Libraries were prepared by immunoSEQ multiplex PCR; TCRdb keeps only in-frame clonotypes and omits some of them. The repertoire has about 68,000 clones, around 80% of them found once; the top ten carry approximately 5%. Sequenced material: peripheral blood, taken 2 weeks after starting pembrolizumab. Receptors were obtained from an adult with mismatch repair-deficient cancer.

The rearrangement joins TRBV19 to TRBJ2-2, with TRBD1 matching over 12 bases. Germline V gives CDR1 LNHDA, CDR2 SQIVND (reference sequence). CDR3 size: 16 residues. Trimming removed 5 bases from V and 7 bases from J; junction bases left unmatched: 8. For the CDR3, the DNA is TGTGCCAGTAGTTCGACCGGGACAGGGGGCCTCGGGGAGCTGTTTTTT. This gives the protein CASSSTGTGGLGELFF.

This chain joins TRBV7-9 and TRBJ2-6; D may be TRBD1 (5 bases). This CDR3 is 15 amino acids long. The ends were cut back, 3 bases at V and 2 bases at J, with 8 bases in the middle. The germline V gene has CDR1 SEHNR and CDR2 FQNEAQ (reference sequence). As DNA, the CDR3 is TGTGCCAGCAGCTTCAGGGCCCCTGGGGCCAACGTCCTGACTTTC. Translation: CASSFRAPGANVLTF.

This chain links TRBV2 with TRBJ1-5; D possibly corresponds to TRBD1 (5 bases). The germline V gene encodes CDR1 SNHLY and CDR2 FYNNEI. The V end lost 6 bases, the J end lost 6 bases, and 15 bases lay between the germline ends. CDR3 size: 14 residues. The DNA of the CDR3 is TGTGCCAGCAGGGAGGCAGTGGGGGGTCAGCCCCAGCATTTT. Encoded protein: CASREAVGGQPQHF. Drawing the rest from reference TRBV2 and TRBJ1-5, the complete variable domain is EPEVTQTPSHQVTQMGQEVILRCVPISNHLYFYWYRQILGQKVEFLVSFYNNEISEKSEIFDDQFSVERPDGSNFTLKIRSTKLEDSAMYFCASREAVGGQPQHFGDGTRLSIL.

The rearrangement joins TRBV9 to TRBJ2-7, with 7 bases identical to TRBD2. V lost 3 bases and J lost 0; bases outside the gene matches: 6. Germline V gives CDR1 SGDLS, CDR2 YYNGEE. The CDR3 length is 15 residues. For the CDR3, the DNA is TGTGCCAGCAGCGGAGGAGGCGGGAGCTCCTACGAGCAGTACTTC. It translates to CASSGGGGSSYEQYF.

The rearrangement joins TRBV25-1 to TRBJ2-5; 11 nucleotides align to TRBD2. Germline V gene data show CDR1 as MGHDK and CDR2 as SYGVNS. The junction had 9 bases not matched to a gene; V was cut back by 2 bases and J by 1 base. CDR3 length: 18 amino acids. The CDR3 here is CASSEELAGVGVQETQYF. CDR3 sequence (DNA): TGTGCCAGCAGTGAAGAACTAGCGGGAGTTGGGGTCCAAGAGACCCAGTACTTC. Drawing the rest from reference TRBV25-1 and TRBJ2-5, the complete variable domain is EADIYQTPRYLVIGTGKKITLECSQTMGHDKMYWYQQDPGMELHLIHYSYGVNSTEKGDLSSESTVSRIRTEHFPLTLESARPSHTSQYLCASSEELAGVGVQETQYFGPGTRLLVL.

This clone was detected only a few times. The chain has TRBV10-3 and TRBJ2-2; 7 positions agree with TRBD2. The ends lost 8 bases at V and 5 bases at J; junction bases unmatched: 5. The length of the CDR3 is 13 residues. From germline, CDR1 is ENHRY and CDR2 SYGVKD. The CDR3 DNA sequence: TGTGCCATCCGGCTAGCGGAGACCGGGGAGCTGTTTTTT. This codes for CAIRLAETGELFF.

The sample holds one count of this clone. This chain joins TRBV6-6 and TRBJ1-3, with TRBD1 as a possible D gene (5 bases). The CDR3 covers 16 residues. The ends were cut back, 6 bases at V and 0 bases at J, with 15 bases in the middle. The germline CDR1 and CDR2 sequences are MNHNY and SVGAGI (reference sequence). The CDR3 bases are TGTGCCAGCAGCAGAACAGGTTTACTCTCTGGAAACACCATATATTTT. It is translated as CASSRTGLLSGNTIYF.

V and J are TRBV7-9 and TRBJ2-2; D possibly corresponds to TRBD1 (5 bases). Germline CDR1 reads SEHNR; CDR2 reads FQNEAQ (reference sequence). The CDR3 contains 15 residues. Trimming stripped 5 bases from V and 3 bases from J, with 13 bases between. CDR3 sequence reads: CASSHMTRDTGELFF. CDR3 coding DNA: TGTGCCAGCAGCCATATGACCAGGGACACCGGGGAGCTGTTTTTT. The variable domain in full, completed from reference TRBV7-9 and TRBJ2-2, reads DTGVSQNPRHKITKRGQNVTFRCDPISEHNRLYWYRQTLGQGPEFLTYFQNEAQLEKSRLLSDRFSAERPKGSFSTLEIQRTEQGDSAMYLCASSHMTRDTGELFFGEGSRLTVL.

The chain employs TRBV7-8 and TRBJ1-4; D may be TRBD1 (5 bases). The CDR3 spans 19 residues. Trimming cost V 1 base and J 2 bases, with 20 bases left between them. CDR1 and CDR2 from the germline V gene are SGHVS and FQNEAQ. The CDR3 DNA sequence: TGTGCCAGCAGCTTAGTTCAGGGAGCGGGCGTTCGGACTAATGAAAAACTGTTTTTT. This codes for CASSLVQGAGVRTNEKLFF.

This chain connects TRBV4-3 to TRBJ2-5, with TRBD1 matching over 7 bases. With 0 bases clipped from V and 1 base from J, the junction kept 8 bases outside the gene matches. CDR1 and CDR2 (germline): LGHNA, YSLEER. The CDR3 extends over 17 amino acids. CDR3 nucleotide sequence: TGCGCCAGCAGCCAAGATCTGCCGGGACAGCTCCAAGAGACCCAGTACTTC. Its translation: CASSQDLPGQLQETQYF.

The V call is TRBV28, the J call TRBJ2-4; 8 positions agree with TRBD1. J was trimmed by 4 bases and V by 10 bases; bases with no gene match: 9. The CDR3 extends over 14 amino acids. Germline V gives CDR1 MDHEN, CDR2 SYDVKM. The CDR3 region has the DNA TGTGCCACTCTGGGGCAGGGGGCGAAAAACATTCAGTACTTC. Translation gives CATLGQGAKNIQYF.

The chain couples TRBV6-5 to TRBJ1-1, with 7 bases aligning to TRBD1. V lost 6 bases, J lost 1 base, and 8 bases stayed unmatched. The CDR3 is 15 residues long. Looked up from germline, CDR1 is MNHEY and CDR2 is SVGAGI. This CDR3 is CASRQSGTENTEAFF. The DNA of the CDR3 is TGTGCCAGCAGACAGTCCGGGACAGAGAACACTGAAGCTTTCTTT.

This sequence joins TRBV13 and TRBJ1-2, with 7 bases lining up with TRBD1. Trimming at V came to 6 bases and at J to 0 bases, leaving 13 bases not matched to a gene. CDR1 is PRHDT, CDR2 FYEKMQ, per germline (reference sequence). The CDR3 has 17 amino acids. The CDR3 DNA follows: TGTGCCAGCAGGGGTACCGGGACAGCTATCTCTAACTATGGCTACACCTTC. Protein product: CASRGTGTAISNYGYTF.

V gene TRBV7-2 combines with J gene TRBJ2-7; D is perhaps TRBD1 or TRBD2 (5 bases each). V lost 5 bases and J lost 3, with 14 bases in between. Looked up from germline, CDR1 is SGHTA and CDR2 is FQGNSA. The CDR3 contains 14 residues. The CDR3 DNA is TGTGCCAGCAGCATCCCGGGACCCCGCTACGAGCAGTACTTC. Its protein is CASSIPGPRYEQYF.

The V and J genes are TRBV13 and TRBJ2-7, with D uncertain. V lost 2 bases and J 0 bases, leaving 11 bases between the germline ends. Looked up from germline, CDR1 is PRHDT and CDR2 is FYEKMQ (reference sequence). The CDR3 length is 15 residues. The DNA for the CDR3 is TGTGCCAGCAGCTTACGTGGGCTCAGCTCCTACGAGCAGTACTTC. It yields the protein CASSLRGLSSYEQYF.

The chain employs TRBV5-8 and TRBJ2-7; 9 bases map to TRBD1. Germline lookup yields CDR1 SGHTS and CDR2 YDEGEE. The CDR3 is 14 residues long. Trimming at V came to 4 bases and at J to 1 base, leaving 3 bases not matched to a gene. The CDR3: CASSDRGISYEQYF. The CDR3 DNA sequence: TGTGCCAGCAGCGACAGGGGGATATCCTACGAGCAGTACTTC. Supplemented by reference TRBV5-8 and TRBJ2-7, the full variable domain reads EAGVTQSPTHLIKTRGQQATLRCSPISGHTSVYWYQQALGLGLQFLLWYDEGEERNRGNFPPRFSGRQFPNYSSELNVNALELEDSALYLCASSDRGISYEQYFGPGTRLTVT.

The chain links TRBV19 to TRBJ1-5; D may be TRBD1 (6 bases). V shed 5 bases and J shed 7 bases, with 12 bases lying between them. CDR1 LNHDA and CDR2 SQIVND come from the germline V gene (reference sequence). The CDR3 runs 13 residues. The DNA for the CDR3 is TGTGCCAGTAGTCGGGACCAGGGGCAGCCCCAGCATTTT. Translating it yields CASSRDQGQPQHF.

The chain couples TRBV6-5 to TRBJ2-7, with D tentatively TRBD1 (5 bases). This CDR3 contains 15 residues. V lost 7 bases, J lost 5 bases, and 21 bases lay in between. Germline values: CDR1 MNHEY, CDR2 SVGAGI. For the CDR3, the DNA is TGTGCCAGCACCCCCACAGGAGCCCCATACCACGAGCAGTACTTC. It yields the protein CASTPTGAPYHEQYF.

CDR3 sequence: CASSLYQGWNEQFF. Written as DNA, the CDR3 is TGTGCCAGCAGTTTATATCAGGGTTGGAATGAGCAGTTCTTC. V and J are TRBV27 and TRBJ2-1; possible D gene TRBD1, 5 bases. The CDR3 spans 14 residues. Germline V gene lookup returns CDR1 MNHEY and CDR2 SMNVEV (reference sequence). The V gene lost 1 base and the J gene lost 7 bases, with 11 bases spanning the gap.

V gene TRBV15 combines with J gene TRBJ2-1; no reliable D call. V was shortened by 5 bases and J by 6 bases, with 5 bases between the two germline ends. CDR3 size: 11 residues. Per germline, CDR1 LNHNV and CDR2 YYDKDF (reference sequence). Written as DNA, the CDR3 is TGTGCCACCAGCCTTGCCAATGAGCAGTTCTTC. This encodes CATSLANEQFF.

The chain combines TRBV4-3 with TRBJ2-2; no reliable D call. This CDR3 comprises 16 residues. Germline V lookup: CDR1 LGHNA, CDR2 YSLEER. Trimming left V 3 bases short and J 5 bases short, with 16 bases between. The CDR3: CASSQAGLLGTGELFF. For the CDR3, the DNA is TGCGCCAGCAGCCAGGCCGGATTACTCGGGACCGGGGAGCTGTTTTTT.